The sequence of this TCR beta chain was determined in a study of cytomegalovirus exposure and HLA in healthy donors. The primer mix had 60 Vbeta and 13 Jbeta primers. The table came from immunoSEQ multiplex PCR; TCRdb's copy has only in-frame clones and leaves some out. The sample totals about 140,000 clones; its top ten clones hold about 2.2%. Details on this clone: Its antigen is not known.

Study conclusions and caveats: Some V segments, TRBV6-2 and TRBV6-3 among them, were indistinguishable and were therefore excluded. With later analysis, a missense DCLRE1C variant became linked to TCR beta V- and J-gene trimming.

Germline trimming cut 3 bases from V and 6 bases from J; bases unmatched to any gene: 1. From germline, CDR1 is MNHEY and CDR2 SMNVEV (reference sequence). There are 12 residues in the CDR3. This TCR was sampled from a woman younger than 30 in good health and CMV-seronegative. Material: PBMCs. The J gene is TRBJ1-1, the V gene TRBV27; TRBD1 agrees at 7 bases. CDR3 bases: TGTGCCAGCAGTTTCACAGGGGCTGAAGCTTTCTTT. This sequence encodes CASSFTGAEAFF.